Judged by abundance, the clone carrying this T cell receptor beta chain is medium-sized. Its antigen is not known. Thyroid surgery took place with no prior treatment in any patient. This specimen belongs to a study of metastatic and nonmetastatic thyroid tumors. Study background: Repertoires were compared across blood and tumor or nodule tissue from malignant and benign thyroid patients. Study findings and constraints: Within blood and tumor, benign nodules reportedly had significantly lower TCR beta diversity than malignant thyroid tumors did.

Per the study methods: CDR3 was compared across clinicopathological groups, and the resulting differences were used to build a distant-metastasis classifier for papillary thyroid cancer. TCRdb reanalyzed the PCR reads with MiXCR. TCRdb, not the original authors, processed these V and J calls. The sample records under 45,000 clones, approximately 19% being singletons. Trimming cost V 6 bases and J 5 bases, with 20 bases left between them. Per the germline V gene, CDR1 is SGDLS and CDR2 is YYNGEE. The CDR3 has 15 residues. The V gene is TRBV9, the J gene TRBJ1-1; weak D call: TRBD1 (5 bases). The receptor was isolated from a female donor with papillary thyroid cancer or a benign thyroid nodule (not recorded which). Some clones in this sample may be carry-over from other donors' samples. The sample consisted of tumor tissue. CDR3 sequence reads: CASNFGGGLGTEAFF. CDR3 nucleotides: TGTGCCAGCAATTTCGGGGGGGGACTCGGAACTGAAGCTTTCTTT.